These 2 T cell receptor beta chains were all obtained from the same sample, sequenced in a study of T cells in Graves' hyperthyroidism and ophthalmopathy. Authors of the study amplified TCR beta CDR3 regions from RNA transcripts. The HTBI set primed first-round TCR CDR3 RT-PCR. One entry per CDR3 protein, called by TCRdb with MiXCR from the multiplex PCR reads. The data show over 700,000 distinct CDR3 sequences, with roughly a sixth seen just once and over 15% held by the top ten. The material sequenced was blood. Receptors originate from a woman between 50 and 59 years old with Graves' hyperthyroidism that later progressed to Graves' ophthalmopathy.

The chain joins TRBV7-2 to TRBJ1-5; D perhaps matches TRBD1 (6 bases). Germline-derived CDR1 and CDR2 are SGHTA and FQGNSA. V was pared by 0 bases and J by 6 bases, with 12 bases between. The CDR3 is made up of 15 amino acids. CDR3 nucleotides: TGTGCCAGCAGCTTAGCGGGGGCGGTCGGTCAGCCCCAGCATTTT. This translates into CASSLAGAVGQPQHF.

The chain is built from TRBV5-4 and TRBJ2-5; perhaps TRBD2 as D (5 bases). The CDR3 is 12 residues long. V shed 7 bases and J shed 2 bases, with 9 bases lying between them. In germline, CDR1 is SGHNT, CDR2 YYREEE (reference sequence). The CDR3 nucleotides read TGTGCCAGCGTGGGAGAGCAAGAGACCCAGTACTTC. This gives the protein CASVGEQETQYF.